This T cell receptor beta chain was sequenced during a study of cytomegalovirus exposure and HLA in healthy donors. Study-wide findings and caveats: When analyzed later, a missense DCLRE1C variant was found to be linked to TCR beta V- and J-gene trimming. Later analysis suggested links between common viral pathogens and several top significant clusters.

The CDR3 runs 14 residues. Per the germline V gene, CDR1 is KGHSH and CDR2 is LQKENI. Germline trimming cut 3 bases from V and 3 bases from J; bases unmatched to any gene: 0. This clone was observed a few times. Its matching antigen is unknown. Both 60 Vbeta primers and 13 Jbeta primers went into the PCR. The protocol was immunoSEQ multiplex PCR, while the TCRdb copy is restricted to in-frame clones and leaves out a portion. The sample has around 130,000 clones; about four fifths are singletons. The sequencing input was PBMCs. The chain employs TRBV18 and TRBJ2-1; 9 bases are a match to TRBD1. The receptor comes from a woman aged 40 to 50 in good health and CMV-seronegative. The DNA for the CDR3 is TGTGCCAGCTCACCGGGACAGGGCTACAATGAGCAGTTCTTC. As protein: CASSPGQGYNEQFF.